Below, 27 T cell receptor beta chains from the same sample are listed, as sequenced in a study of vaccination and CD4 T cells after COVID-19. Treatment specified: roughly 11-day PBMC culture with coronavirus spike peptide pools or control peptides (ViraFEST assay). Their antigens remain unidentified. Sequencing of the DNA from cultured CD4+ T cells was carried out with the Oncomine TCR Beta short-read assay. In TCRdb, the PCR reads were re-called with MiXCR into one record per CDR3 protein. The sample lists around 19,000 distinct CDR3 sequences, over 30% occurring once. The sequenced material came from CD4+ T cells from blood, cultured in vitro. The receptor set was obtained from a human donor who had recovered from COVID-19.

This sequence joins TRBV4-3 and TRBJ1-5; D gene unclear. V was trimmed by 0 bases and J by 0 bases, leaving 6 bases between them. From germline, CDR1 is LGHNA and CDR2 YSLEER. This CDR3 contains 15 residues. The CDR3 coding sequence is TGCGCCAGCAGCCAAGATGGATTTAGCAATCAGCCCCAGCATTTT. Protein: CASSQDGFSNQPQHF.

The genes are TRBV19 and TRBJ1-1; possible D gene TRBD1, 6 bases. Trimming took off 10 bases at V and 4 bases at J, with 13 bases between the two ends. Germline values: CDR1 LNHDA, CDR2 SQIVND (reference sequence). This CDR3 region has 12 residues. The CDR3 here is CATRQDLTEAFF. CDR3 in DNA: TGTGCCACCAGACAGGACCTCACTGAAGCTTTCTTT.

V is TRBV7-8 and J is TRBJ2-6, with D possibly TRBD1 on 7 matching bases. V was clipped by 5 bases and J by 0 bases, with 26 bases between them. The germline V gene has CDR1 SGHVS and CDR2 FQNEAQ. This CDR3 has 21 residues. The DNA for the CDR3 is TGTGCCAGCAGCCGCACATCCCGGAGGGGGCCCCTTAGCTCTGGGGCCAACGTCCTGACTTTC. Its protein product is CASSRTSRRGPLSSGANVLTF.

The genes are TRBV20-1 and TRBJ2-1; TRBD2 matches 7 bases. J gave up 2 bases and V 0 bases, and 10 bases lay outside the gene matches. This CDR3 spans 17 amino acids. Looked up from germline, CDR1 is DFQATT and CDR2 is SNEGSKA (reference sequence). The CDR3 nucleotides read TGCAGTGCTAGAGATGCCCAATTAGCGGGTGCCTACAATGAGCAGTTCTTC. Encoded protein: CSARDAQLAGAYNEQFF.

This rearrangement joins TRBV2 to TRBJ1-4, with D possibly matching TRBD1 (5 bases). This CDR3 is 14 amino acids long. Trimming shortened V by 3 bases and J by 7 bases, and 12 bases separated the two germline ends. Germline values: CDR1 SNHLY, CDR2 FYNNEI. The CDR3 loop reads CASSELQGGEKLFF. The CDR3, as DNA: TGTGCCAGCAGTGAGCTTCAGGGAGGTGAAAAACTGTTTTTT.

This CDR3 reads CASSPTSGRETQYF. The CDR3 bases are TGCGCCAGCAGCCCGACTAGCGGGAGAGAGACCCAGTACTTC. The chain couples TRBV5-1 to TRBJ2-5; 12 bases map to TRBD2. The V and J ends lost 4 bases and 4 bases, in that order; junction bases with no gene match: 2. The CDR3 spans 14 residues. Germline V lookup: CDR1 SGHRS, CDR2 YFSETQ.

This clonotype was found a few times. The CDR3 DNA sequence: TGCAGTGCTAGAGATGGCCAGCGGGAGGCCTACGAGCAGTACTTC. Amino acids: CSARDGQREAYEQYF. The chain is built from TRBV20-1 and TRBJ2-7, with 9 bases identical to TRBD2. V trimming: 0 bases; J trimming: 2 bases; junction bases outside the gene matches: 5. The CDR3 covers 15 residues. From germline, CDR1 is DFQATT and CDR2 SNEGSKA (reference sequence).

In its sample, this clonotype was seen a few times. The genes are TRBV6-1 and TRBJ1-5; the D gene is possibly TRBD1 (6 bases). Trimming left V 7 bases short and J 0 bases short, with 13 bases between. The CDR3 runs to 15 residues. Germline V gene data show CDR1 as MNHNS and CDR2 as SASEGT. CDR3 sequence (DNA): TGTGCCAGCACCATACAGGGCCATAGCAATCAGCCCCAGCATTTT. Protein product: CASTIQGHSNQPQHF.

This clonotype showed up just a few times. J is TRBJ1-3 and V is TRBV19; TRBD1 aligns across 7 bases. The CDR3 consists of 15 residues. With V trimmed by 10 bases and J by 0 bases, 9 bases remained unmatched. The germline V gene has CDR1 LNHDA and CDR2 SQIVND (reference sequence). CDR3 sequence reads: CATLDRRYSGNTIYF. CDR3 nucleotide sequence: TGTGCCACGCTGGACAGGAGATACTCTGGAAACACCATATATTTT.

V is TRBV6-1 and J is TRBJ2-2, with 8 positions matching TRBD2. The germline V gene has CDR1 MNHNS and CDR2 SASEGT. The CDR3 is 14 residues long. With 8 bases clipped from V and 4 bases from J, the junction kept 6 bases outside the gene matches. The CDR3 loop reads CASERETGTGELFF. As DNA, the CDR3 is TGTGCCAGCGAGCGGGAGACGGGCACCGGGGAGCTGTTTTTT.

This clonotype showed up just a few times. This sequence joins TRBV15 and TRBJ2-7; D is undetermined. This CDR3 region has 13 residues. Trimming shortened V by 0 bases and J by 3 bases, and 6 bases separated the two germline ends. Germline CDR1 LNHNV, CDR2 YYDKDF (reference sequence). CDR3 DNA sequence: TGTGCCACCAGCAGAGAGGCCGTCTACGAGCAGTACTTC. Its translation is CATSREAVYEQYF.

The gene calls are TRBV20-1 and TRBJ2-7; perhaps D is TRBD1 or TRBD2 (5 bases each). Trimming took off 2 bases at V and 4 bases at J, with 12 bases between the two ends. Germline V gene data show CDR1 as DFQATT and CDR2 as SNEGSKA (reference sequence). This CDR3 region has 13 residues. DNA of the CDR3: TGCAGTGCTAGACCGGGACCGAAATACGAGCAGTACTTC. This codes for CSARPGPKYEQYF.

The V gene is TRBV18, the J gene TRBJ1-2, with D possibly matching TRBD1 (6 bases). Trimming cost V 2 bases and J 4 bases, with 26 bases left between them. This CDR3 contains 19 residues. Germline V gives CDR1 KGHSH, CDR2 LQKENI. The CDR3 DNA sequence: TGTGCCAGCTCACCAGGGCTACAGGGCGTAATATGGAAGAGCTATGGCTACACCTTC. Its protein product is CASSPGLQGVIWKSYGYTF.

The chain recombines TRBV15 with TRBJ2-3; D is possibly TRBD1 (6 bases). CDR1 and CDR2 (germline): LNHNV, YYDKDF (reference sequence). The CDR3 spans 17 residues. The V end was cut by 0 bases, the J end by 5 bases, with 18 bases between. CDR3 DNA sequence: TGTGCCACCAGCAGAGATCGGATGCAGGGGAGTGGAGATACGCAGTATTTT. Translated, it gives CATSRDRMQGSGDTQYF.

This rearrangement joins TRBV20-1 to TRBJ1-1; maybe TRBD1 (5 bases). The CDR3 consists of 14 residues. V lost 6 bases, J lost 1 base, and 15 bases lay in between. Germline V lookup: CDR1 DFQATT, CDR2 SNEGSKA (reference sequence). CDR3 in DNA: TGCAGTGCCGCAACCGGGACGGCGAACACTGAAGCTTTCTTT. Its protein product is CSAATGTANTEAFF.

V usage is TRBV20-1 and J usage is TRBJ2-3, with TRBD1 matching over 9 bases. The germline V gene encodes CDR1 DFQATT and CDR2 SNEGSKA (reference sequence). With V trimmed by 6 bases and J by 4 bases, 14 bases remained unmatched. The CDR3 consists of 16 residues. This chain's CDR3 is CSALGLGQGTADTQYF. The CDR3, as DNA: TGCAGTGCCCTTGGCCTAGGACAGGGGACGGCAGATACGCAGTATTTT.

This sequence joins TRBV4-2 and TRBJ1-6, with TRBD1 as a possible D gene (6 bases). The length of the CDR3 is 15 residues. Germline V gene data show CDR1 as LGHNA and CDR2 as YNFKEQ. Trimming pared 10 bases from V and 6 bases from J, leaving 19 bases between. The CDR3 DNA sequence: TGTGCCACCCGACAGGAGTCACCTACTAATTCACCCCTCCACTTT. It specifies CATRQESPTNSPLHF.

This rearrangement joins TRBV27 to TRBJ1-1; D is ambiguous. CDR1 and CDR2 (germline): MNHEY, SMNVEV (reference sequence). The CDR3 loop spans 12 amino acids. Trimming took off 6 bases at V and 1 base at J, with 6 bases between the two ends. The CDR3 DNA sequence: TGTGCCAGCAGGTCCGGGAACACTGAAGCTTTCTTT. Translated: CASRSGNTEAFF.

This clonotype has more than one count but fewer than ten. Here the CDR3 DNA reads TGTGCCAGCAGCCCCGGGGCAGGGCTCGAGCAGTACTTC. Protein sequence: CASSPGAGLEQYF. This chain links TRBV7-3 with TRBJ2-7; the D call may be TRBD1 or TRBD2 (5 bases each). Trimming took off 5 bases at V and 6 bases at J, with 14 bases between the two ends. This CDR3 has 13 amino acids. The germline V gene has CDR1 SGHTA and CDR2 FQGTGA.

This chain joins TRBV20-1 and TRBJ1-6; 7 nucleotides match TRBD1. The trim removed 6 bases at V and 8 bases at J, leaving 13 bases unmatched. The CDR3 consists of 15 residues. The germline gives CDR1 DFQATT, CDR2 SNEGSKA (reference sequence). The CDR3: CSAVQGRRYYSPLHF. DNA of the CDR3: TGCAGTGCAGTACAGGGGAGGAGGTACTATTCACCCCTCCACTTT.

The J gene is TRBJ2-7, the V gene TRBV6-1; possible D gene TRBD2, 7 bases. Germline V gene lookup returns CDR1 MNHNS and CDR2 SASEGT. The V end lost 10 bases, the J end lost 3 bases, and 19 bases lay between the germline ends. The CDR3 is made up of 14 amino acids. CDR3 nucleotide sequence: TGTGCCACTTCAAGGGGAGGGGGGAACTACGAGCAGTACTTC. This translates into CATSRGGGNYEQYF.

The chain links TRBV6-5 to TRBJ2-1, with D possibly matching TRBD2 (5 bases). The CDR3 covers 13 residues. CDR1 is MNHEY and CDR2 is SVGAGI in the germline V gene. V lost 2 bases, J lost 9 bases, and 11 bases lay in between. In DNA form, the CDR3 reads TGTGCCAGCAGTTACGGGAGTTTTCTTGAGCAGTTCTTC. Protein: CASSYGSFLEQFF.

The CDR3 spells CASNSINTTNYGYTF. CDR3 coding DNA: TGTGCCAGCAACTCAATTAACACAACTAACTATGGCTACACCTTC. The chain couples TRBV12-3 or TRBV12-4 to TRBJ1-2, with no clear D. This CDR3 comprises 15 residues. Deletions cut 7 bases from V and 0 bases from J, with 15 bases between.

This clonotype was counted between two and nine times. V gene TRBV20-1 combines with J gene TRBJ2-7; the D gene could be TRBD1 or TRBD2 (6 bases each). CDR1 is DFQATT, CDR2 SNEGSKA, per germline (reference sequence). This CDR3 has 14 amino acids. Trimming removed 3 bases from V and 8 bases from J, with 20 bases in between. The CDR3 sequence is CSARLFRGRRQQYF. In DNA form, the CDR3 reads TGCAGTGCTAGGCTATTTCGGGGGCGGAGACAGCAGTACTTC.

The chain couples TRBV20-1 to TRBJ2-1; 14 bases line up with TRBD2. This CDR3 is built from 15 residues. Germline V CDR1 and CDR2: DFQATT, SNEGSKA (reference sequence). The V and J ends lost 3 bases and 9 bases, in that order; junction bases with no gene match: 7. CDR3 region: CSASGGLAGAVEQFF. In DNA, the CDR3 is TGCAGTGCTAGCGGGGGACTAGCGGGAGCGGTTGAGCAGTTCTTC.

This clonotype was counted only a few times. The V gene is TRBV6-1, the J gene TRBJ1-2; D is uncertain. Germline values: CDR1 MNHNS, CDR2 SASEGT. V lost 0 bases and J 2 bases, leaving 7 bases between the germline ends. The CDR3 covers 14 residues. DNA of the CDR3: TGTGCCAGCAGTGAAGCTGAATTCAACTATGGCTACACCTTC. It yields the protein CASSEAEFNYGYTF.

This clonotype has only a few counts. The chain recombines TRBV7-8 with TRBJ2-5, with 9 bases that match TRBD1. The germline CDR1 and CDR2 sequences are SGHVS and FQNEAQ. This CDR3 region has 16 residues. Trimming took 5 bases from V and 1 from J; bases not matched to a gene: 8. The CDR3 DNA reads as TGTGCCAGCAGCACAGGGGGGACAGGGTTCCAAGAGACCCAGTACTTC. Encoded protein: CASSTGGTGFQETQYF. Combining the CDR3 with reference TRBV7-8 and TRBJ2-5 gives the whole variable domain GAGVSQSPRYKVAKRGQDVALRCDPISGHVSLFWYQQALGQGPEFLTYFQNEAQLDKSGLPSDRFFAERPEGSVSTLKIQRTQQEDSAVYLCASSTGGTGFQETQYFGPGTRLLVL.